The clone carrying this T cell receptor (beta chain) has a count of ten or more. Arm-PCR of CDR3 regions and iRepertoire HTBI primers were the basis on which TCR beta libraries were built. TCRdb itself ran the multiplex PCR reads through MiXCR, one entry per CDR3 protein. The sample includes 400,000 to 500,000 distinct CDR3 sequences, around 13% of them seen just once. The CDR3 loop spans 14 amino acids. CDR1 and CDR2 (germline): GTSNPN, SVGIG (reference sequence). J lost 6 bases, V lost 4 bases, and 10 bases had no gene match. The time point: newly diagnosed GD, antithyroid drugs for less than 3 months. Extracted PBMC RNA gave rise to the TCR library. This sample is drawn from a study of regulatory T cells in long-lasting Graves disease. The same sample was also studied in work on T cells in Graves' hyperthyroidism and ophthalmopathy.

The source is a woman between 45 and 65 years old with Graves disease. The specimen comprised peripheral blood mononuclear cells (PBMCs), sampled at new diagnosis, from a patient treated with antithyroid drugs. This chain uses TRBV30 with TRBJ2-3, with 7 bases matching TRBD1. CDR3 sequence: CAWTPGGLIDTQYF. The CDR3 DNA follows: TGTGCCTGGACCCCAGGGGGTCTAATCGATACGCAGTATTTT.